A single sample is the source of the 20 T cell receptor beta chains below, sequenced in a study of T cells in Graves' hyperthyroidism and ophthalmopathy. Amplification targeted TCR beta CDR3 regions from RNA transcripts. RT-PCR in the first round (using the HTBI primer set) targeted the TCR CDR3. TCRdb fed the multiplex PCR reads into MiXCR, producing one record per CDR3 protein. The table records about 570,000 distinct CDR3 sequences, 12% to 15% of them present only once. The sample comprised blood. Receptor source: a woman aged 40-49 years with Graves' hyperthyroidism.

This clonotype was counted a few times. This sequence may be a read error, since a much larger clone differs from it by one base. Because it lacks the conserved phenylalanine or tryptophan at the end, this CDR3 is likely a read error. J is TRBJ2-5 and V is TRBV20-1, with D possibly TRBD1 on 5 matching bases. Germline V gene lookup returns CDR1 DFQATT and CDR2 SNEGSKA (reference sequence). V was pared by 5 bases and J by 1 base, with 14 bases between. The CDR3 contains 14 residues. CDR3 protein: CSAYLRQGQETQYS. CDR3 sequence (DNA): TGCAGTGCTTATCTCCGCCAGGGCCAAGAGACCCAGTACTCC.

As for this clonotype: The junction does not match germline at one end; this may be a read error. For the CDR3, the DNA is TGCGCCGGCAGCTTGGGACAGGTCACAGATACGCAGTATTTT. The encoded protein is CAGSLGQVTDTQYF. The chain uses TRBV7-9 and TRBJ2-3; 8 nucleotides match TRBD1. Germline V lookup: CDR1 SEHNR, CDR2 FQNEAQ (reference sequence). This CDR3 has 14 amino acids.

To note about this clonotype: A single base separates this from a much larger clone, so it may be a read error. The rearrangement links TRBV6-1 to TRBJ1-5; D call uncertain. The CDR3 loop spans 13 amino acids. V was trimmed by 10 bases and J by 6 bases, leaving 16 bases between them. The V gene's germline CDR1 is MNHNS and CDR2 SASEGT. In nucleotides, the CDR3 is TGTGCCAACAAAACCACCCAACGTCAGCCCCAGCATTTT. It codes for CANKTTQRQPQHF.

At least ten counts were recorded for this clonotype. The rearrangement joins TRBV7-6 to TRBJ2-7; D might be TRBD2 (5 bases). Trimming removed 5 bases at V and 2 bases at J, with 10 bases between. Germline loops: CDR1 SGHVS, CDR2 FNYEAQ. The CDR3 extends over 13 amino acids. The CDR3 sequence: CASSPGSAYEQYF. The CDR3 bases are TGTGCCAGCAGCCCGGGATCCGCCTACGAGCAGTACTTC.

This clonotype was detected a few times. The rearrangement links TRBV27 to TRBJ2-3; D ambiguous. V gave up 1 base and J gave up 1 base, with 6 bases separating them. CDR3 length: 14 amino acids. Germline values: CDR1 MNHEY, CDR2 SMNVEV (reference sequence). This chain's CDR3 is CASSLLLGTDTQYF. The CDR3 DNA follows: TGTGCCAGCAGTTTATTATTAGGCACAGATACGCAGTATTTT.

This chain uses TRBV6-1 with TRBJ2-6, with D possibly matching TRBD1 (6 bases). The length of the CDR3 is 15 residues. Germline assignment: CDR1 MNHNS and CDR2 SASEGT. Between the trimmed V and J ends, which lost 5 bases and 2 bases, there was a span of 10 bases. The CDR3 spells CASSRTGTGANVLTF. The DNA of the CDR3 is TGTGCCAGCAGTCGAACAGGGACTGGGGCCAACGTCCTGACTTTC.

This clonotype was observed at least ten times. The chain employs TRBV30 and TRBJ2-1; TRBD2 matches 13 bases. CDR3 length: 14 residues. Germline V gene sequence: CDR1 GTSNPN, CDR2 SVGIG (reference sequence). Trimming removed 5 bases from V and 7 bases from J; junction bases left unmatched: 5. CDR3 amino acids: CAWAGGLAGNEQFF. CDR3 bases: TGTGCCTGGGCTGGGGGACTAGCGGGAAATGAGCAGTTCTTC.

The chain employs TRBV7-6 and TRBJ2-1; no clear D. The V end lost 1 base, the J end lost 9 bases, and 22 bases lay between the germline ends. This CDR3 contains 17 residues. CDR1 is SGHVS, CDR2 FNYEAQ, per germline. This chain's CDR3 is CASSLVEWESDNTEQFF. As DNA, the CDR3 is TGTGCCAGCAGCTTAGTAGAATGGGAAAGCGACAACACTGAGCAGTTCTTC.

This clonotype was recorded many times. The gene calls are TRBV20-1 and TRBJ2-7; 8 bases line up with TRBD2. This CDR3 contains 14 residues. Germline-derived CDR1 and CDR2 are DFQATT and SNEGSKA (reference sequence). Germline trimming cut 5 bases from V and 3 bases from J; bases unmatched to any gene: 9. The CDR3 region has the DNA TGCAGTGCTTCATCGGGACTAGTGAACTACGAGCAGTACTTC. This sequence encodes CSASSGLVNYEQYF.

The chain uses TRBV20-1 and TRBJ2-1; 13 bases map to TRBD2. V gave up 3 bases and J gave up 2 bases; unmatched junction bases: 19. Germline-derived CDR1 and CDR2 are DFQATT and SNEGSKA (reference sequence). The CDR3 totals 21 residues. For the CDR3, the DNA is TGCAGTGCTAGCCCCTCCACCGGACTAGCGGGAGTTAATCGTCCCTACAATGAGCAGTTCTTC. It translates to CSASPSTGLAGVNRPYNEQFF.

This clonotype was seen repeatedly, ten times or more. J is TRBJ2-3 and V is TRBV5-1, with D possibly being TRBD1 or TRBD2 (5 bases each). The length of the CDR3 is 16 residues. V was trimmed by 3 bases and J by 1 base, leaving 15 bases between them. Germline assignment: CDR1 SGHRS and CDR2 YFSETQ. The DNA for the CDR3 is TGCGCCAGCAGCTCTTCCCCCGGGGCCCGCACAGATACGCAGTATTTT. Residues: CASSSSPGARTDTQYF.

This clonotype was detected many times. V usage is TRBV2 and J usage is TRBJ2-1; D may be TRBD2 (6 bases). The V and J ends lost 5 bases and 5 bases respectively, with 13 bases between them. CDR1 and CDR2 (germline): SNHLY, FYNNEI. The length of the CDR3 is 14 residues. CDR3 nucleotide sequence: TGTGCCAGCAGTCGACTAGTCCCAAACAATGAGCAGTTCTTC. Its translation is CASSRLVPNNEQFF.

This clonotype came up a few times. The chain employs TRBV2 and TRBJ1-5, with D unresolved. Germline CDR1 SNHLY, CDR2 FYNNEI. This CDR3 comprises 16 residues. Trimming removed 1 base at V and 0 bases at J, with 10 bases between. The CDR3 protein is CASSEVGRYSNQPQHF. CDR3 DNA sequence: TGTGCCAGCAGTGAAGTGGGCAGATATAGCAATCAGCCCCAGCATTTT.

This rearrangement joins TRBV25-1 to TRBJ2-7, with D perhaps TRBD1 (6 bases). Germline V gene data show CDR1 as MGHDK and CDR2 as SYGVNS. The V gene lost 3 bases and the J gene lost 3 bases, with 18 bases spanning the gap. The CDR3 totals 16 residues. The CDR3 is CASSERGAGDGYEQYF. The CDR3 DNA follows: TGTGCCAGCAGTGAGAGGGGCGCAGGGGATGGCTACGAGCAGTACTTC.

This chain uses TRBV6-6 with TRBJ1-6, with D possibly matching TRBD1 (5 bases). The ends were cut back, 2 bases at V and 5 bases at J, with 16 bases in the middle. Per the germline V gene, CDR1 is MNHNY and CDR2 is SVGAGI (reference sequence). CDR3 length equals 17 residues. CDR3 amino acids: CASSYGGRSSHNSPLHF. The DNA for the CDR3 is TGTGCCAGCAGTTACGGGGGACGTTCTTCTCATAATTCACCCCTCCACTTT.

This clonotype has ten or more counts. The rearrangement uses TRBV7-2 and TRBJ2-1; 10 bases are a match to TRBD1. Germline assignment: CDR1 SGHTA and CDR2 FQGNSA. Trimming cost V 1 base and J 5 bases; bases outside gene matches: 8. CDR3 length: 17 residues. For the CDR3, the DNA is TGTGCCAGCAGCTTAGGGATCGGACAGGGGGTGAACAATGAGCAGTTCTTC. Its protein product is CASSLGIGQGVNNEQFF.

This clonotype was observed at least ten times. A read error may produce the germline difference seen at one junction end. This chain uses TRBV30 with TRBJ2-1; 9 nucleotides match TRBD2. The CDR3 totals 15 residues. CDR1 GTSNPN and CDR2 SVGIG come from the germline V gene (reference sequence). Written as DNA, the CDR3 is TGTGCCTGGAGTGTATCTAGCGGGACCTACACTGAGCAGTTCTTC. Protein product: CAWSVSSGTYTEQFF.

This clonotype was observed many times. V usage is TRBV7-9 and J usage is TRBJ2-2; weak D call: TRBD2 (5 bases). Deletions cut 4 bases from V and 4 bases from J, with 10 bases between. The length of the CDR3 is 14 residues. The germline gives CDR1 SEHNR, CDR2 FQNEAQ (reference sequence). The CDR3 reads CASSSQSGTGELFF. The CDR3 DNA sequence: TGTGCCAGCAGCTCACAGAGCGGCACCGGGGAGCTGTTTTTT.

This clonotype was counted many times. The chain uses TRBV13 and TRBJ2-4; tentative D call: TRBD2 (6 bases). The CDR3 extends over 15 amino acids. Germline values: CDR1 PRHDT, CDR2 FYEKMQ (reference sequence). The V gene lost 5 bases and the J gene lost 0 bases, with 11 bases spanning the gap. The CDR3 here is CASSHLGLAKNIQYF. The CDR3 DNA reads TGTGCCAGCAGCCACCTGGGACTAGCCAAAAACATTCAGTACTTC.

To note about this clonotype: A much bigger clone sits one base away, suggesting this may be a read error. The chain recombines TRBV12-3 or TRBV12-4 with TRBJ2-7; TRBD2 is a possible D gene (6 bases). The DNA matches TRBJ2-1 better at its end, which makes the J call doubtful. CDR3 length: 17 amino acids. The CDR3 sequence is CASSLLSVGTSGYEQFF. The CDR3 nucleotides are TGTGCCAGCAGTTTGTTGAGTGTTGGGACTTCGGGCTACGAGCAGTTCTTC.